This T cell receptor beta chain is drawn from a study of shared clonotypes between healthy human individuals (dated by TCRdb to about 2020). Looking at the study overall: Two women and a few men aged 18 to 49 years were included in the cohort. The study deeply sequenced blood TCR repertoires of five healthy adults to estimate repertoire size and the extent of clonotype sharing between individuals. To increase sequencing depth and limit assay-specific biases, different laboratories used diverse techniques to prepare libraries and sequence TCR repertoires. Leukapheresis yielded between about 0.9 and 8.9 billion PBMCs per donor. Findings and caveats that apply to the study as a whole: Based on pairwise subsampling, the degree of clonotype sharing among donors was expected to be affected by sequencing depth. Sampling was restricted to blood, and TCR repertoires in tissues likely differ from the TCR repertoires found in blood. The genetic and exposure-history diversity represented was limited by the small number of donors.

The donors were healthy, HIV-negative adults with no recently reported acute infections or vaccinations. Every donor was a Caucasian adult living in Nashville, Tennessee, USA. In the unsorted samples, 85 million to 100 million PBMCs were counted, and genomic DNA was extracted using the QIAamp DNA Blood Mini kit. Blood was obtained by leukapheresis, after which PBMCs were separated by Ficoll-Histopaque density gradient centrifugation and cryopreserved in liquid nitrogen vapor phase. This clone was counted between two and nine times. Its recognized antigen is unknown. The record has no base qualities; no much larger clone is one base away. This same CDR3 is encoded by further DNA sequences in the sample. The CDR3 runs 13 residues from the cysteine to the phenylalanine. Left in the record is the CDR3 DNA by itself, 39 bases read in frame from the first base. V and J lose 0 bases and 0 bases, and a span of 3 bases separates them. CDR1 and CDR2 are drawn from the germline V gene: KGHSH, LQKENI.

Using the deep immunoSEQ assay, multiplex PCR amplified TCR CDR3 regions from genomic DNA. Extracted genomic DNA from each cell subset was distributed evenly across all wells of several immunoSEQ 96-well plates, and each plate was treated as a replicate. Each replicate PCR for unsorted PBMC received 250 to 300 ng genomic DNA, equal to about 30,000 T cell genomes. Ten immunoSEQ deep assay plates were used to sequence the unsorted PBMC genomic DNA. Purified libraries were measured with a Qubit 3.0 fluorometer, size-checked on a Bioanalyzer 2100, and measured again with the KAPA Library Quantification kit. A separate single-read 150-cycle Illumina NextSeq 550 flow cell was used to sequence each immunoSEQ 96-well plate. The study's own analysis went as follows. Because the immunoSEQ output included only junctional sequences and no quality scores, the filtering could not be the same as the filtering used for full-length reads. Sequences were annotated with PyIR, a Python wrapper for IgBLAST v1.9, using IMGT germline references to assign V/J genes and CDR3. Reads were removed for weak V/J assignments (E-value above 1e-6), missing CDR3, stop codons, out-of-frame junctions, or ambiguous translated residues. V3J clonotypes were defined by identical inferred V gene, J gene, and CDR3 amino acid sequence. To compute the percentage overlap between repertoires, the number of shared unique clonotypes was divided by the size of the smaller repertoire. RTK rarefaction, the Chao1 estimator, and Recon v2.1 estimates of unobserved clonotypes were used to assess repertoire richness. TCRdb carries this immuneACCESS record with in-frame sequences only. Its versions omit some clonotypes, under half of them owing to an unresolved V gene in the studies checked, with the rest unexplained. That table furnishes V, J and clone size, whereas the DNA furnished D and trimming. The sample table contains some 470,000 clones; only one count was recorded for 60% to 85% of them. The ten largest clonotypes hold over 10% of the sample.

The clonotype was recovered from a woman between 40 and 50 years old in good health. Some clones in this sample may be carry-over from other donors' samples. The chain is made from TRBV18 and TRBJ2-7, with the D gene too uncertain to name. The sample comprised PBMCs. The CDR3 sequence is CASSPPFSYEQYF. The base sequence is TGTGCCAGCTCACCACCCTTCTCCTACGAGCAGTACTTC.